Given below is one T cell receptor (beta chain) in context. Only in-frame clones appear in the TCRdb table, and some are missing; sequencing was by immunoSEQ multiplex PCR. The table includes fewer than 150,000 clones, 75% to 90% detected once. This specimen comes from a study of blood T cell repertoires in COVID-19. CDR3 length: 14 residues. V was pared by 0 bases and J by 10 bases, with 15 bases between. The germline CDR1 and CDR2 sequences are LGHNA and YNFKEQ. This clonotype was sampled from a human donor in a cohort sampled during active COVID-19. V gene TRBV4-2 combines with J gene TRBJ1-2; D might be TRBD1 (5 bases). The material sequenced was peripheral blood. The CDR3 nucleotides read TGTGCCAGCAGCCAAGATCGACAGTTAAGATTCTACACCTTC. Translation: CASSQDRQLRFYTF.